This TCR beta chain was captured in a study of blood T cell repertoires in COVID-19. Some clones are missing from TCRdb's copy, which holds only in-frame ones; the method was immunoSEQ multiplex PCR. Altogether about 16,000 clones are present, around 90% being singletons, with the ten largest covering roughly a third. The length of the CDR3 is 13 residues. The germline V gene has CDR1 SGHNT and CDR2 YENEEA. Trimming stripped 4 bases from V and 8 bases from J, with 12 bases between. The rearrangement joins TRBV11-3 to TRBJ2-1; a possible D gene is TRBD1 (6 bases). The clonotype comes from a woman at least 80 years old with COVID-19, enrolled during active disease. Material for sequencing was peripheral blood. DNA of the CDR3: TGTGCCAGCAGCTCCTGGACAGCCGATGAGCAGTTCTTC. Amino acids: CASSSWTADEQFF.